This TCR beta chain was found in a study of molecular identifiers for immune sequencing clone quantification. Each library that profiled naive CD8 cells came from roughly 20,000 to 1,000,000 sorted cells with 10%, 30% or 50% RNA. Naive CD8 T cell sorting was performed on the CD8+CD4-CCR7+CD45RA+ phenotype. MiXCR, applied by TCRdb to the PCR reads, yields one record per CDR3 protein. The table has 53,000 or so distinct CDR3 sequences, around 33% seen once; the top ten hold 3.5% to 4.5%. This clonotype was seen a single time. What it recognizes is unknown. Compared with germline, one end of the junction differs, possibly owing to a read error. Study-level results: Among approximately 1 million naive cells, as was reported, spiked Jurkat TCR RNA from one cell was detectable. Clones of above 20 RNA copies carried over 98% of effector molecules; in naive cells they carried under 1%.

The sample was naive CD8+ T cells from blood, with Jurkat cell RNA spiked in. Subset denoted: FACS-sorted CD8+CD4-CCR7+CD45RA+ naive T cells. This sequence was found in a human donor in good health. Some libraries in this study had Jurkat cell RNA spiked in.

The CDR3 DNA sequence: TGTGCCAGCAGCCTTCCTTTGGCGGGAGCGGCAGATACGCAGTACTTT. Encoded protein: CASSLPLAGAADTQYF. The V and J genes are TRBV7-9 and TRBJ2-3, with 7 bases that match TRBD2. The CDR3 covers 16 residues. From germline, CDR1 is SEHNR and CDR2 FQNEAQ (reference sequence).